The 25 T cell receptor beta chains reported below all come from one sample, sequenced in a study of OX40 agonist ivuxolimab in advanced cancers. Data came from immunoSEQ multiplex PCR; TCRdb stores just in-frame clones and leaves some out. This table has roughly 67,000 clones, roughly 82% appearing once. Sequencing was performed on CD4+ or CD8+ T cells sorted from blood, taken in a trial of the OX40 agonist ivuxolimab. Source of these receptors: an adult with an advanced solid tumor such as melanoma, head and neck, liver or kidney cancer.

V usage is TRBV11-1 and J usage is TRBJ2-4; the D gene is possibly TRBD1 (6 bases). CDR1 SGHAT and CDR2 FQDESV come from the germline V gene (reference sequence). CDR3 length: 13 residues. The V gene lost 5 bases and the J gene lost 7 bases, with 12 bases spanning the gap. DNA for the CDR3: TGTGCCAGCAGCCTTACAGGGAACAACATTCAGTACTTC. Translated: CASSLTGNNIQYF.

This clone has a handful of counts. The V and J genes are TRBV28 and TRBJ2-1; no reliable D call. The CDR3 consists of 13 residues. The germline CDR1 and CDR2 sequences are MDHEN and SYDVKM. V lost 6 bases and J lost 7, with 13 bases in between. In nucleotides, the CDR3 is TGTGCCAGCAGGGTTAACCACTGGAATGAGCAGTTCTTC. It yields the protein CASRVNHWNEQFF.

This sequence joins TRBV5-1 and TRBJ2-5; TRBD2 aligns across 7 bases. Per germline, CDR1 SGHRS and CDR2 YFSETQ. J lost 11 bases, V lost 4 bases, and 5 bases had no gene match. This CDR3 is 11 amino acids long. In nucleotides, the CDR3 is TGCGCCAGCAGCCCCCTGCGGGAGCAGTACTTC. This gives the protein CASSPLREQYF.

Comment on this clone: A far larger clone is one nucleotide away, so this likely arose from a read error. Other DNA sequences in this sample translate to the same CDR3. The chain carries TRBV5-4 and TRBJ2-3; TRBD1 might be the D (5 bases). Trimming pared 4 bases from V and 3 bases from J, leaving 18 bases between. There are 16 residues in the CDR3. The germline CDR1 and CDR2 sequences are SGHNT and YYREEE (reference sequence). The CDR3 DNA reads TGTGCCAGCAGCCAAGATGTCAGGGAATGGACAGATACGCAGTATTTT. As protein: CASSQDVREWTDTQYF. The variable domain in full, with the rest retrieved from reference TRBV5-4 and TRBJ2-3, is ETGVTQSPTHLIKTRGQQVTLRCSSQSGHNTVSWYQQALGQGPQFIFQYYREEENGRGNFPPRFSGLQFPNYSSELNVNALELDDSALYLCASSQDVREWTDTQYFGPGTRLTVL.

The chain is built from TRBV5-6 and TRBJ1-5, with D hard to call. Between the trimmed V and J ends, which lost 0 bases and 9 bases, there was a span of 16 bases. This CDR3 is built from 15 residues. Germline V gives CDR1 SGHDT, CDR2 YYEEEE. The CDR3 sequence is CASSLVRADPLPQHF. The DNA of the CDR3 is TGTGCCAGCAGCTTGGTTAGGGCAGACCCCTTGCCCCAGCATTTT.

This sequence joins TRBV11-2 and TRBJ1-1; unclear D gene. Germline CDR1 and CDR2: SGHAT and FQNNGV. V was clipped by 2 bases and J by 1 base, with 5 bases between them. The CDR3 totals 13 residues. DNA of the CDR3: TGTGCCAGCAGCTTAACAGCGAACACTGAAGCTTTCTTT. It encodes CASSLTANTEAFF. The variable domain in full, completed from reference TRBV11-2 and TRBJ1-1, reads EAGVAQSPRYKIIEKRQSVAFWCNPISGHATLYWYQQILGQGPKLLIQFQNNGVVDDSQLPKDRFSAERLKGVDSTLKIQPAKLEDSAVYLCASSLTANTEAFFGQGTRLTVV.

This chain connects TRBV18 to TRBJ2-3; D ambiguous. This CDR3 comprises 14 residues. CDR1 is KGHSH, CDR2 LQKENI, per germline. The V and J ends lost 3 bases and 4 bases respectively, with 11 bases between them. CDR3 region: CASSPLGAPDTQYF. The CDR3 nucleotides read TGTGCCAGCTCACCGCTCGGAGCACCAGATACGCAGTATTTT.

This chain connects TRBV4-2 to TRBJ2-7; maybe TRBD2 (5 bases). In germline, CDR1 is LGHNA, CDR2 YNFKEQ. V dropped 1 base and J dropped 2 bases, with 15 bases sitting between them. The CDR3 has 16 amino acids. For the CDR3, the DNA is TGTGCCAGCAGCCAAGGTCACGGGGTTAGGACCTACGAGCAGTACTTC. It specifies CASSQGHGVRTYEQYF.

The V and J genes are TRBV4-3 and TRBJ1-2; no clear D gene. The CDR3 totals 11 residues. CDR1 and CDR2 from the germline V gene are LGHNA and YSLEER. V was pared by 1 base and J by 9 bases, with 6 bases between. The CDR3 loop reads CASSQGTRYTF. CDR3 coding DNA: TGCGCCAGCAGCCAAGGTACGCGCTACACCTTC.

This CDR3 reads CASSLAQFQGAKNIQYF. As DNA, the CDR3 is TGTGCCAGCAGCTTAGCGCAGTTCCAGGGTGCGAAAAACATTCAGTACTTC. The chain is built from TRBV7-2 and TRBJ2-4, with D perhaps TRBD1 (5 bases). V lost 0 bases, J lost 4 bases, and 16 bases lay in between. The germline V gene encodes CDR1 SGHTA and CDR2 FQGNSA. CDR3 length equals 17 residues.

The rearrangement links TRBV5-1 to TRBJ2-7; maybe TRBD1 (6 bases). Germline-derived CDR1 and CDR2 are SGHRS and YFSETQ. The CDR3 covers 15 residues. Trimming left V 4 bases short and J 3 bases short, with 17 bases between. The CDR3 protein is CASSGRGQMIYEQYF. The CDR3 DNA is TGCGCCAGCAGCGGCCGAGGACAGATGATCTACGAGCAGTACTTC.

The V call is TRBV10-2, the J call TRBJ1-3, with a possible D match to TRBD1 (6 bases). The CDR3 is 16 amino acids. Germline V gene lookup returns CDR1 WSHSY and CDR2 SAAADI. V was pared by 2 bases and J by 1 base, with 12 bases between. The CDR3 reads CASSERGAGSGNTIYF. DNA of the CDR3: TGCGCCAGCAGTGAGCGGGGGGCAGGTTCTGGAAACACCATATATTTT.

This clone was found a few times. The same CDR3 is also encoded by other DNA sequences in this sample. The chain combines TRBV28 with TRBJ2-3; D possibly corresponds to TRBD2 (6 bases). Germline V CDR1 and CDR2: MDHEN, SYDVKM. V lost 4 bases and J lost 3, with 11 bases in between. The CDR3 has 14 amino acids. This CDR3 reads CASSSLGGTDTQYF. In nucleotides, the CDR3 is TGTGCCAGCAGTTCTCTGGGAGGAACAGATACGCAGTATTTT.

In its sample, this clone was seen a few times. The chain carries TRBV4-3 and TRBJ2-7; 10 positions match TRBD2. CDR1 LGHNA and CDR2 YSLEER come from the germline V gene. The CDR3 totals 15 residues. V trimming: 1 base; J trimming: 2 bases; junction bases outside the gene matches: 2. The CDR3 DNA follows: TGCGCCAGCAGCCAAGGGACTAGCGGAACCTACGAGCAGTACTTC. This codes for CASSQGTSGTYEQYF.

The J gene is TRBJ2-2, the V gene TRBV19; no clear D gene. Trimming cost V 2 bases and J 2 bases, with 9 bases left between them. Germline V lookup: CDR1 LNHDA, CDR2 SQIVND (reference sequence). The CDR3 runs 15 residues. Here the CDR3 reads CASSINGQNTGELFF. CDR3 nucleotides: TGTGCCAGTAGTATAAACGGCCAAAACACCGGGGAGCTGTTTTTT.

V and J are TRBV19 and TRBJ2-1, with 10 nucleotides matching TRBD1. V lost 7 bases to trimming and J lost 11 bases; unmatched junction nucleotides: 17. The germline gives CDR1 LNHDA, CDR2 SQIVND (reference sequence). This CDR3 region has 16 residues. CDR3 DNA: TGTGCCAGTATCTCAATCGGGACAGGGGACGGCAGGAAGCAGTTCTTC. Its protein product is CASISIGTGDGRKQFF. Full variable domain (rest looked up from reference TRBV19 and TRBJ2-1): DGGITQSPKYLFRKEGQNVTLSCEQNLNHDAMYWYRQDPGQGLRLIYYSQIVNDFQKGDIAEGYSVSREKKESFPLTVTSAQKNPTAFYLCASISIGTGDGRKQFFGPGTRLTVL.

V is TRBV4-3 and J is TRBJ2-1; possible D gene TRBD1, 6 bases. V gave up 0 bases and J gave up 4 bases, with 7 bases separating them. The CDR3 runs to 14 residues. From germline, CDR1 is LGHNA and CDR2 YSLEER. CDR3 in amino acids: CASSQEGGYNEQFF. The CDR3 DNA reads as TGCGCCAGCAGCCAAGAAGGGGGATACAATGAGCAGTTCTTC.

The chain recombines TRBV19 with TRBJ2-6, with D hard to call. The V gene lost 0 bases and the J gene lost 0 bases, with 3 bases spanning the gap. Germline CDR1 is LNHDA and CDR2 is SQIVND (reference sequence). CDR3 length: 15 amino acids. This CDR3 is CASSIDSSGANVLTF. CDR3 DNA: TGTGCCAGTAGTATAGACAGCTCTGGGGCCAACGTCCTGACTTTC.

CDR3 in amino acids: CASSRTGSTDTQYF. The CDR3 DNA sequence: TGTGCCAGCAGCCGGACGGGAAGCACAGATACGCAGTATTTT. The chain uses TRBV7-9 and TRBJ2-3; a weak D match, TRBD2 (5 bases). In germline, CDR1 is SEHNR, CDR2 FQNEAQ (reference sequence). V was shortened by 5 bases and J by 0 bases, with 9 bases between the two germline ends. CDR3 length equals 14 residues.

J is TRBJ1-2 and V is TRBV10-3; TRBD1 matches at 9 bases. Germline-derived CDR1 and CDR2 are ENHRY and SYGVKD. The CDR3 loop spans 14 amino acids. The junction had 6 bases not matched to a gene; V was cut back by 6 bases and J by 4 bases. The CDR3 spells CAISGTGQVYGYTF. Here the CDR3 DNA reads TGTGCCATCAGCGGGACAGGGCAGGTCTATGGCTACACCTTC.

The chain couples TRBV11-1 to TRBJ1-2; D is ambiguous. This CDR3 spans 15 amino acids. CDR1 is SGHAT, CDR2 FQDESV, per germline (reference sequence). V was trimmed by 5 bases and J by 2 bases, leaving 15 bases between them. The CDR3 sequence is CASSPLDTLNYGYTF. The CDR3 DNA reads as TGTGCCAGCAGCCCTCTTGACACCCTGAACTATGGCTACACCTTC.

J is TRBJ2-5 and V is TRBV18, with TRBD1 matching 9 bases. The V gene end was trimmed by 2 bases and the J gene end by 4 bases; junction bases not matched to a gene: 5. The CDR3 consists of 15 residues. In germline, CDR1 is KGHSH, CDR2 LQKENI. The CDR3 sequence is CASSPRGQGRETQYF. The CDR3 DNA sequence: TGTGCCAGCTCACCAAGGGGACAGGGAAGAGAGACCCAGTACTTC.

The chain employs TRBV28 and TRBJ2-1; D ambiguous. The length of the CDR3 is 11 residues. Trimming took off 2 bases at V and 10 bases at J, with 6 bases between the two ends. Germline-derived CDR1 and CDR2 are MDHEN and SYDVKM. In nucleotides, the CDR3 is TGTGCCAGCAGTTTAAGGTACGAGCAGTTCTTC. This encodes CASSLRYEQFF.

The rearrangement links TRBV27 to TRBJ2-7; 11 nucleotides align to TRBD1. Germline trimming cut 5 bases from V and 3 bases from J; bases unmatched to any gene: 6. The CDR3 has 15 amino acids. CDR1 and CDR2 from the germline V gene are MNHEY and SMNVEV (reference sequence). CDR3 sequence: CASSDAGTGGYEQYF. The CDR3 region has the DNA TGTGCCAGCAGTGACGCCGGGACAGGGGGCTACGAGCAGTACTTC.

V usage is TRBV2 and J usage is TRBJ2-5; D is possibly TRBD1 (6 bases). The end of the DNA is better explained by TRBJ2-7, so the J call may be wrong. Germline V gives CDR1 SNHLY, CDR2 FYNNEI. This CDR3 is built from 14 residues. Here the CDR3 reads CASSGTQGRLEQYF. The CDR3 nucleotides read TGTGCCAGCAGCGGTACGCAGGGGCGACTCGAGCAGTACTTC.